The present entry profiles one TCR beta chain with its context. These data originate in a study of blood T cell repertoires in COVID-19. The CDR3 loop spans 11 amino acids. The germline V and J ends were trimmed by 2 bases and 14 bases, with 15 bases remaining between them. Germline CDR1 reads GTSNPN; CDR2 reads SVGIG (reference sequence). Sequenced by immunoSEQ multiplex PCR; TCRdb stores in-frame clones only, minus some. The sample has about 180,000 clones; 80% are singletons. The V and J genes are TRBV30 and TRBJ1-2; D unclear. The source is a man aged 55 to 70 who had been exposed to COVID-19. The specimen sequenced was PBMCs or T cells enriched from blood (not recorded which). The CDR3: CAWSYGLRITF. The CDR3 nucleotides are TGTGCCTGGAGTTACGGACTTCGTATAACCTTC.